Below, one T cell receptor (beta chain) is given with its context. In the same sample, other DNA sequences code for this CDR3. In the original processing: Scientists estimated how many nucleated cells there were by amplifying reference gene primers. Measured with immunoSEQ multiplex PCR; TCRdb has only the in-frame clones, and not every one. D and trimming come from the DNA, and the V and J calls and clone size come from that table. The sample lists around 390,000 clones; 85% to 90% were seen once. Participant age was roughly 18 to 95 years, and participants resided in approximately 25 US areas. Recovered Cohort 3 donors showed two negative PCRs, clearance, or symptom resolution. The source of the sample is a study of blood T cell repertoires in COVID-19. The receptor was derived from a woman in her fifties or sixties who had recovered from COVID-19. The sequenced material came from PBMCs or T cells enriched from blood (not recorded which).

The CDR3 sequence: CASSSGVNTEAFF. The CDR3 nucleotides are TGTGCCAGCAGTTCGGGGGTGAACACTGAAGCTTTCTTT. The gene calls are TRBV27 and TRBJ1-1; possible D gene TRBD1, 5 bases. This CDR3 contains 13 residues. Germline V gene lookup returns CDR1 MNHEY and CDR2 SMNVEV (reference sequence). V was trimmed by 4 bases and J by 0 bases, leaving 6 bases between them.